The TCR beta chain described here comes from a study of graft-versus-host responses after intestinal transplantation. Looking at the study overall: As for transplant type, recipients had multivisceral, liver-intestinal, or isolated intestinal grafts. Study results and limitations: Recipient marrow showed GvH clones, some seen first in ileum or blood. The study found high graft-versus-host to host-versus-graft clonal ratios in allografts of patients with graft-donor T cell macrochimerism.

Concerning this clone itself: Its target is unknown.

Sequencing was performed with immunoSEQ multiplex PCR; in TCRdb, only in-frame clones are kept and a portion is missing. The sample contains about 39,000 clones, roughly 96% of which appear only once. CDR1 is LNHDA, CDR2 SQIVND, per germline (reference sequence). This CDR3 region has 13 residues. Trimming left V 5 bases short and J 3 bases short, with 11 bases between. This chain connects TRBV19 to TRBJ2-7; D may be TRBD1 (5 bases). Specimen: unstimulated CD8+ T cells sorted from spleen or lymph node cells, collected before transplant. The source of this sequence is a human donor who was the organ donor for an intestinal transplant. CDR3 coding DNA: TGTGCCAGTAGTTTCGGTCAGGGCTACGAGCAGTACTTC. The encoded protein is CASSFGQGYEQYF.